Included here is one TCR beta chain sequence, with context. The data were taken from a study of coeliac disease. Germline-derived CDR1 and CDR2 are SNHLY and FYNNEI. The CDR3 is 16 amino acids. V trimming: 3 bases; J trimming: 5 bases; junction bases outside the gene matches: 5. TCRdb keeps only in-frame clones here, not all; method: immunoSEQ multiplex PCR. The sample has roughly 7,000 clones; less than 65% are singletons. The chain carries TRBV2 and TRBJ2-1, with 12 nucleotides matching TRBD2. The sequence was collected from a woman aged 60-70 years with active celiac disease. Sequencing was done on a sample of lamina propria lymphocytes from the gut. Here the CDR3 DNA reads TGTGCCAGCAGTGAGGAGAGACTAGCGGGGGACAATGAGCAGTTCTTC. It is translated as CASSEERLAGDNEQFF.